These 26 T cell receptor beta chains were all obtained from the same sample, sequenced in a study of OX40 agonist ivuxolimab in advanced cancers. The table came from immunoSEQ multiplex PCR; TCRdb's copy has only in-frame clones and leaves some out. Of some 83,000 clones detected, 91% appear once; the ten largest clones hold under 9.5%. The material sequenced was CD4+ or CD8+ T cells sorted from blood, taken in a trial of the OX40 agonist ivuxolimab. The receptors here all came from an adult with an advanced solid tumor such as melanoma, head and neck, liver or kidney cancer.

This rearrangement joins TRBV13 to TRBJ2-1; D may be TRBD1 (6 bases). Trimming took 3 bases from V and 5 from J, leaving 11 bases between them. Germline CDR1 and CDR2: PRHDT and FYEKMQ (reference sequence). There are 14 residues in the CDR3. The CDR3, as DNA: TGTGCCAGCAGCTTCGACAGGAATGACAATGAGCAGTTCTTC. Translating gives CASSFDRNDNEQFF.

V usage is TRBV30 and J usage is TRBJ2-2; unclear D gene. Germline assignment: CDR1 GTSNPN and CDR2 SVGIG (reference sequence). The CDR3 is 12 amino acids. For the CDR3, the DNA is TGTGTCGCGAATAGGGACACCGGGGAGCTGTTTTTT. Translated, it gives CVANRDTGELFF.

This chain joins TRBV15 and TRBJ2-5, with a possible D match to TRBD1 (5 bases). The germline gives CDR1 LNHNV, CDR2 YYDKDF (reference sequence). The CDR3 runs 16 residues. V dropped 1 base and J dropped 9 bases, with 21 bases sitting between them. The CDR3 sequence is CATSRGPFETVRAQYF. The CDR3 DNA reads TGTGCCACCAGCAGAGGGCCCTTCGAGACAGTCAGGGCCCAGTACTTC.

This clone was seen once. This chain links TRBV30 with TRBJ1-5; weak D call: TRBD1 (5 bases). The CDR3 runs 15 residues. V was clipped by 0 bases and J by 3 bases, with 12 bases between them. Germline CDR1 and CDR2: GTSNPN and SVGIG (reference sequence). Here the CDR3 DNA reads TGTGCCTGGAGTGTTCGGGGGTCGATCAATCAGCCCCAGCATTTT. Its translation: CAWSVRGSINQPQHF.

The chain has TRBV28 and TRBJ1-2, with a tentative D call TRBD1 (5 bases). CDR1 is MDHEN, CDR2 SYDVKM, per germline. The V end lost 5 bases, the J end lost 1 base, and 8 bases lay between the germline ends. The CDR3 contains 13 residues. CDR3 sequence (DNA): TGTGCCAGCAGTCTTCAGGGTAACTATGGCTACACCTTC. Protein: CASSLQGNYGYTF.

The chain combines TRBV11-3 with TRBJ2-3, with TRBD1 matching 8 bases. Trimming removed 4 bases from V and 6 bases from J; junction bases left unmatched: 9. Germline V lookup: CDR1 SGHNT, CDR2 YENEEA. CDR3 length: 15 amino acids. CDR3 bases: TGTGCCAGCAGCTCCAGGGGGCTACTGGGTGATACGCAGTATTTT. Amino acid sequence: CASSSRGLLGDTQYF.

This clone was detected once. The chain employs TRBV9 and TRBJ2-1, with unresolved D. Germline-derived CDR1 and CDR2 are SGDLS and YYNGEE. The CDR3 has 16 amino acids. The V gene lost 4 bases and the J gene lost 2 bases, with 16 bases spanning the gap. The CDR3 is CASSPRPRLPYNEQFF. The CDR3 nucleotides read TGTGCCAGCAGCCCTCGGCCCCGTCTCCCCTACAATGAGCAGTTCTTC.

As DNA, the CDR3 is TGTGCCAGCAGTGGGGACAGCCTTAAAACCAAACGTAACTATGGCTACACCTTC. It yields the protein CASSGDSLKTKRNYGYTF. This chain joins TRBV6-1 and TRBJ1-2, with 7 bases lining up with TRBD1. This CDR3 comprises 18 residues. Trimming at V came to 4 bases and at J to 1 base, leaving 15 bases not matched to a gene. Per the germline V gene, CDR1 is MNHNS and CDR2 is SASEGT.

V and J are TRBV7-9 and TRBJ2-1; 14 nucleotides line up with TRBD2. Germline V gene lookup returns CDR1 SEHNR and CDR2 FQNEAQ (reference sequence). Trimming removed 5 bases from V and 4 bases from J; junction bases left unmatched: 7. The CDR3 length is 17 residues. The CDR3 DNA sequence: TGTGCCAGCAGCACCTGGACTAGCGGGGGGCTGTACAATGAGCAGTTCTTC. Translating it yields CASSTWTSGGLYNEQFF.

V gene TRBV5-1 combines with J gene TRBJ2-7, with D uncertain. Trimming took 4 bases from V and 2 from J, leaving 10 bases between them. The CDR3 runs to 13 residues. Germline CDR1 and CDR2: SGHRS and YFSETQ. Written as DNA, the CDR3 is TGCGCCAGCAGCGACGGAGCCGCCTACGAGCAGTACTTC. Amino acid sequence: CASSDGAAYEQYF. Full variable domain (missing parts from reference TRBV5-1 and TRBJ2-7): KAGVTQTPRYLIKTRGQQVTLSCSPISGHRSVSWYQQTPGQGLQFLFEYFSETQRNKGNFPGRFSGRQFSNSRSEMNVSTLELGDSALYLCASSDGAAYEQYFGPGTRLTVT.

The chain has TRBV7-3 and TRBJ2-3; 8 bases match TRBD2. This CDR3 contains 16 residues. V gave up 7 bases and J gave up 3 bases; unmatched junction bases: 12. In germline, CDR1 is SGHTA, CDR2 FQGTGA. The chain's CDR3 is CASTPDGGAGTDTQYF. The CDR3 region has the DNA TGTGCCAGCACCCCTGACGGGGGGGCAGGAACAGATACGCAGTATTTT.

The count of this clone is one. The chain is built from TRBV5-5 and TRBJ1-5, with D uncertain. Trimming took off 0 bases at V and 0 bases at J, with 7 bases between the two ends. The CDR3 totals 15 residues. Per the germline V gene, CDR1 is SGHKS and CDR2 is YYEKEE (reference sequence). The CDR3 sequence: CASSLDPDSNQPQHF. CDR3 sequence (DNA): TGTGCCAGCAGCTTGGACCCAGATAGCAATCAGCCCCAGCATTTT.

The gene calls are TRBV28 and TRBJ2-1, with 15 bases matching TRBD2. The CDR3 contains 13 residues. CDR1 is MDHEN and CDR2 is SYDVKM in the germline V gene. Germline trimming cut 8 bases from V and 7 bases from J; bases unmatched to any gene: 0. CDR3 residues: CASGTSGRNEQFF. The CDR3 DNA reads TGTGCCAGCGGGACTAGCGGGAGGAATGAGCAGTTCTTC.

V and J are TRBV19 and TRBJ1-5, with unresolved D. V gave up 5 bases and J gave up 4 bases, with 9 bases separating them. Germline loops: CDR1 LNHDA, CDR2 SQIVND (reference sequence). This CDR3 has 13 residues. CDR3 sequence (DNA): TGTGCCAGTAGTGTGACCGTTAATCAGCCCCAGCATTTT. Its protein product is CASSVTVNQPQHF.

The chain uses TRBV6-5 and TRBJ1-5, with unresolved D. CDR1 and CDR2 from the germline V gene are MNHEY and SVGAGI. This CDR3 is built from 13 residues. V lost 2 bases to trimming and J lost 1 base, with 3 bases between them. CDR3 nucleotide sequence: TGTGCCAGCAGTTACAGAAGCAATCAGCCCCAGCATTTT. As protein: CASSYRSNQPQHF.

The rearrangement uses TRBV30 and TRBJ2-7, with D perhaps matching TRBD2 (5 bases). This CDR3 is 17 amino acids long. V was shortened by 0 bases and J by 2 bases, with 20 bases between the two germline ends. The germline V gene has CDR1 GTSNPN and CDR2 SVGIG (reference sequence). CDR3 sequence (DNA): TGTGCCTGGAGTGTAAAATATAGGAGAGGGCGTCCCTACGAGCAGTACGTC. It translates to CAWSVKYRRGRPYEQYV.

J is TRBJ1-3 and V is TRBV7-9; no reliable D call. Germline V CDR1 and CDR2: SEHNR, FQNEAQ (reference sequence). Trimming shortened V by 2 bases and J by 1 base, and 15 bases separated the two germline ends. CDR3 length: 17 residues. The CDR3 bases are TGTGCCAGCAGCTTAAGGCGGAGAGAAGTATCTGGAAACACCATATATTTT. This translates into CASSLRRREVSGNTIYF.

This clone was counted a single time. The chain links TRBV27 to TRBJ2-7; D unclear. The V and J ends lost 3 bases and 0 bases respectively, with 12 bases between them. This CDR3 has 15 amino acids. Germline V gene data show CDR1 as MNHEY and CDR2 as SMNVEV (reference sequence). In nucleotides, the CDR3 is TGTGCCAGCAGTTTGGTGTTCGGAACCTCCTACGAGCAGTACTTC. This encodes CASSLVFGTSYEQYF.

V usage is TRBV28 and J usage is TRBJ2-5; D is perhaps TRBD1 (6 bases). V gave up 2 bases and J gave up 5 bases, with 24 bases separating them. This CDR3 spans 18 amino acids. The germline V gene has CDR1 MDHEN and CDR2 SYDVKM. This CDR3 is CASSLTWSETGQGETQYF. CDR3 DNA sequence: TGTGCCAGCAGTTTAACGTGGTCGGAAACAGGGCAAGGGGAGACCCAGTACTTC.

This chain connects TRBV5-4 to TRBJ2-3; no firm D call. CDR1 is SGHNT, CDR2 YYREEE, per germline (reference sequence). V was trimmed by 1 base and J by 5 bases, leaving 5 bases between them. The CDR3 has 12 amino acids. CDR3 DNA sequence: TGTGCCAGCAGCTTGCATGAAGATACGCAGTATTTT. It is translated as CASSLHEDTQYF.

This chain joins TRBV5-1 and TRBJ1-3, with D perhaps matching TRBD1 (5 bases). Trimming pared 2 bases from V and 1 base from J, leaving 7 bases between. The germline V gene has CDR1 SGHRS and CDR2 YFSETQ. This CDR3 has 14 amino acids. CDR3 protein: CASSLGVSGNTIYF. In DNA form, the CDR3 reads TGCGCCAGCAGCTTAGGGGTTTCTGGAAACACCATATATTTT.

The chain employs TRBV29-1 and TRBJ2-2; possibly TRBD2 for D (5 bases). Germline V gives CDR1 SQVTM, CDR2 ANQGSEA. V lost 3 bases to trimming and J lost 3 bases, with 11 bases between them. The CDR3 consists of 14 residues. CDR3 DNA sequence: TGCAGCGTTGAGTCCTGGGAGCACACCGGGGAGCTGTTTTTT. It is translated as CSVESWEHTGELFF.

The rearrangement links TRBV13 to TRBJ2-1; D gene ambiguous. Germline CDR1 PRHDT, CDR2 FYEKMQ (reference sequence). Trimming shortened V by 1 base and J by 2 bases, and 12 bases separated the two germline ends. This CDR3 is 16 amino acids long. The CDR3 region is CASSLEGSPTYNEQFF. The CDR3 DNA reads as TGTGCCAGCAGCTTAGAAGGTAGCCCCACCTACAATGAGCAGTTCTTC.

This clone was picked up one time. J is TRBJ1-2 and V is TRBV9; unclear D gene. V was trimmed by 3 bases and J by 6 bases, leaving 21 bases between them. Germline V gives CDR1 SGDLS, CDR2 YYNGEE. This CDR3 comprises 16 residues. The CDR3 DNA sequence: TGTGCCAGCAGCGCCGTCATAGCAGAAGGACCGGATGGCTACACCTTC. This translates into CASSAVIAEGPDGYTF.

The chain joins TRBV29-1 to TRBJ2-1, with 12 bases lining up with TRBD2. CDR1 is SQVTM and CDR2 is ANQGSEA in the germline V gene. V shed 4 bases and J 0 bases; nucleotides not matched to a gene: 4. The CDR3 runs 16 residues. The CDR3 nucleotides are TGCAGCGTTGGTCTAGCGGGGGGGCGCTCCTACAATGAGCAGTTCTTC. Translation gives CSVGLAGGRSYNEQFF.

This chain uses TRBV6-5 with TRBJ2-3, with a weak D call TRBD2 (6 bases). V lost 1 base, J lost 5 bases, and 7 bases lay in between. Looked up from germline, CDR1 is MNHEY and CDR2 is SVGAGI. This CDR3 is built from 13 residues. The DNA for the CDR3 is TGTGCCAGCAGTTACTACGGGGGAGATACGCAGTATTTT. Translated, it gives CASSYYGGDTQYF.